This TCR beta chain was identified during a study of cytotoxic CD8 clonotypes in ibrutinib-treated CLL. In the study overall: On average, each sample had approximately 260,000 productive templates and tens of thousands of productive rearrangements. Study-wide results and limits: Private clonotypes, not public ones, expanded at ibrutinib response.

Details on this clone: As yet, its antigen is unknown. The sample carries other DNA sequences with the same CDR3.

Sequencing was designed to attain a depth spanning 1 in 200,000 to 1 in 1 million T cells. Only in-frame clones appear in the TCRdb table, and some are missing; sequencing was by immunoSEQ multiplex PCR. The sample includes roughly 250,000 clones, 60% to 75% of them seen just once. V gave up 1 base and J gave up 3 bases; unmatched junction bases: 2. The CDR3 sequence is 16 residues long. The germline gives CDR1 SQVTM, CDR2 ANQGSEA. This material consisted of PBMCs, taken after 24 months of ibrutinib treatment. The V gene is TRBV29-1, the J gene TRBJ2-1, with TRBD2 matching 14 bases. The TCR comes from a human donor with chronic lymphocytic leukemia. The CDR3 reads CSVEGLAGGGYNEQFF. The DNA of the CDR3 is TGCAGCGTTGAAGGACTAGCGGGAGGGGGCTACAATGAGCAGTTCTTC.